A single sample gave rise to the 32 T cell receptor beta chains below, sequenced in a study of regulatory and conventional T cells in RAG deficiency. TCRdb keeps only in-frame clones here, not all; method: immunoSEQ multiplex PCR. The sample contains 30,000 to 35,000 clones, about nine tenths of which appear only once. These data were also filed under a second study, of regulatory T cells. As that report states: Primers: 52 TRBV forward and 13 TRBJ reverse.

Sequencing was performed on CD8+ T cells sorted from blood. The receptors come from a human donor in good health.

The V call is TRBV28, the J call TRBJ2-2; D might be TRBD1 (6 bases). Germline CDR1 reads MDHEN; CDR2 reads SYDVKM. CDR3 size: 18 residues. Trimming took 3 bases from V and 1 from J, leaving 18 bases between them. The CDR3 spells CASSLAFPGTLNTGELFF. The CDR3 nucleotides are TGTGCCAGCAGTTTGGCTTTTCCGGGGACACTGAACACCGGGGAGCTGTTTTTT.

This sequence joins TRBV15 and TRBJ1-1, with D perhaps matching TRBD1 (5 bases). Per the germline V gene, CDR1 is LNHNV and CDR2 is YYDKDF (reference sequence). This CDR3 contains 14 residues. The V end lost 0 bases, the J end lost 4 bases, and 9 bases lay between the germline ends. As DNA, the CDR3 is TGTGCCACCAGCAGAGATGGGGGGGGCACTGAAGCTTTCTTT. It translates to CATSRDGGGTEAFF.

The chain is built from TRBV27 and TRBJ1-1; D is possibly TRBD1 (5 bases). This CDR3 comprises 15 residues. Germline V gives CDR1 MNHEY, CDR2 SMNVEV (reference sequence). V shed 7 bases and J shed 4 bases, with 19 bases lying between them. Here the CDR3 DNA reads TGTGCCAGCACTCGGGACCGACCCTGGAGCACTGAAGCTTTCTTT. This codes for CASTRDRPWSTEAFF.

The V call is TRBV19, the J call TRBJ2-5; D is ambiguous. CDR3 length equals 14 residues. V was cut by 3 bases and J by 3 bases, with 11 bases left in between. The germline gives CDR1 LNHDA, CDR2 SQIVND (reference sequence). The CDR3 sequence: CASSIVFREETQYF. The CDR3 nucleotides are TGTGCCAGTAGTATTGTGTTCCGCGAAGAGACCCAGTACTTC.

This chain links TRBV5-6 with TRBJ2-5; unclear D gene. Germline CDR1 and CDR2: SGHDT and YYEEEE. V shed 2 bases and J shed 1 base, with 9 bases lying between them. The CDR3 is 14 residues long. CDR3 sequence: CASSLGGIQETQYF. The CDR3 coding sequence is TGTGCCAGCAGCTTAGGCGGCATCCAAGAGACCCAGTACTTC.

This rearrangement joins TRBV27 to TRBJ1-5; D is undetermined. This CDR3 spans 15 amino acids. Germline assignment: CDR1 MNHEY and CDR2 SMNVEV (reference sequence). V was pared by 0 bases and J by 1 base, with 7 bases between. The CDR3 sequence: CASSLSSGSNQPQHF. CDR3 DNA: TGTGCCAGCAGTTTATCTTCCGGGAGCAATCAGCCCCAGCATTTT.

The chain recombines TRBV5-6 with TRBJ1-5; TRBD1 might be the D (6 bases). This CDR3 contains 15 residues. The germline CDR1 and CDR2 sequences are SGHDT and YYEEEE. Between the trimmed V and J ends, which lost 0 bases and 6 bases, there was a span of 13 bases. The CDR3 region has the DNA TGTGCCAGCAGCTTGGCCGCAGGGGATCTTCAGCCCCAGCATTTT. This encodes CASSLAAGDLQPQHF.

This clone appeared once. The V and J genes are TRBV6-5 and TRBJ2-5; D gene uncertain. Trimming left V 5 bases short and J 5 bases short, with 6 bases between. CDR1 and CDR2 from the germline V gene are MNHEY and SVGAGI. The CDR3 contains 11 residues. CDR3 protein: CASSLGETQYF. CDR3 coding DNA: TGTGCCAGCAGTCTAGGGGAGACCCAGTACTTC.

The CDR3 sequence is CSVRPGGNMDGELFF. CDR3 DNA: TGCAGCGTTCGGCCAGGGGGGAACATGGACGGGGAGCTGTTTTTT. The J gene is TRBJ2-2, the V gene TRBV29-1; tentatively, D is TRBD1 (7 bases). Trimming removed 5 bases at V and 7 bases at J, with 20 bases between. Germline lookup yields CDR1 SQVTM and CDR2 ANQGSEA. The CDR3 spans 15 residues.

The chain joins TRBV11-2 to TRBJ2-3; D remains ambiguous. V lost 5 bases and J 1 base, leaving 7 bases between the germline ends. Per germline, CDR1 SGHAT and CDR2 FQNNGV. This CDR3 region has 13 residues. The CDR3 DNA reads TGTGCCAGCAGCCCCGCGGGCACAGATACGCAGTATTTT. Translation: CASSPAGTDTQYF. Filled out from reference TRBV11-2 and TRBJ2-3, the complete variable domain reads EAGVAQSPRYKIIEKRQSVAFWCNPISGHATLYWYQQILGQGPKLLIQFQNNGVVDDSQLPKDRFSAERLKGVDSTLKIQPAKLEDSAVYLCASSPAGTDTQYFGPGTRLTVL.

The chain employs TRBV5-1 and TRBJ2-5; possibly TRBD1 for D (6 bases). CDR1 SGHRS and CDR2 YFSETQ come from the germline V gene. The CDR3 is 15 residues long. With 5 bases removed from V and 5 bases from J, the gap between germline ends came to 19 bases. This chain's CDR3 is CASSRTVSGRETQYF. The CDR3 coding sequence is TGCGCCAGCAGTAGGACAGTCTCGGGCCGGGAGACCCAGTACTTC.

DNA for the CDR3: TGTGCCAGCAGCGTCCGGGAGGGGGCCGGCTACGAGCAGTACTTC. Translation: CASSVREGAGYEQYF. The rearrangement uses TRBV9 and TRBJ2-7; D perhaps matches TRBD2 (8 bases). This CDR3 comprises 15 residues. V lost 2 bases to trimming and J lost 3 bases, with 15 bases between them. Germline values: CDR1 SGDLS, CDR2 YYNGEE. The full variable domain, with the rest looked up from reference TRBV9 and TRBJ2-7, is DSGVTQTPKHLITATGQRVTLRCSPRSGDLSVYWYQQSLDQGLQFLIQYYNGEERAKGNILERFSAQQFPDLHSELNLSSLELGDSALYFCASSVREGAGYEQYFGPGTRLTVT.

This chain links TRBV5-1 with TRBJ2-1, with TRBD2 matching over 8 bases. There are 17 residues in the CDR3. Germline values: CDR1 SGHRS, CDR2 YFSETQ. J gave up 5 bases and V 2 bases, and 12 bases lay outside the gene matches. The CDR3 bases are TGCGCCAGCAGCTTCGCGCTGGTCGGGGGGGAAAACAATGAGCAGTTCTTC. Translating it yields CASSFALVGGENNEQFF.

The rearrangement joins TRBV13 to TRBJ2-7; D tentatively reads TRBD1 or TRBD2 (5 bases each). Germline V gene data show CDR1 as PRHDT and CDR2 as FYEKMQ (reference sequence). There are 13 residues in the CDR3. The germline V and J ends were trimmed by 4 bases and 2 bases, with 9 bases remaining between them. The CDR3, as DNA: TGTGCCAGCAGCTCGGGACGGACCTACGAGCAGTACTTC. Translation: CASSSGRTYEQYF.

In this sample, this clone turned up once. V is TRBV28 and J is TRBJ1-1, with 9 bases aligning to TRBD1. Per germline, CDR1 MDHEN and CDR2 SYDVKM. J was trimmed by 3 bases and V by 1 base; bases with no gene match: 3. This CDR3 is built from 15 residues. The CDR3 nucleotides are TGTGCCAGCAGTTTATCCGACAGGGGGGACACTGAAGCTTTCTTT. Translation: CASSLSDRGDTEAFF. Full variable domain (rest looked up from reference TRBV28 and TRBJ1-1): DVKVTQSSRYLVKRTGEKVFLECVQDMDHENMFWYRQDPGLGLRLIYFSYDVKMKEKGDIPEGYSVSREKKERFSLILESASTNQTSMYLCASSLSDRGDTEAFFGQGTRLTVV.

The rearrangement joins TRBV6-4 to TRBJ2-1; D possibly uses TRBD1 or TRBD2 (5 bases each). This CDR3 is 13 amino acids long. V lost 0 bases and J lost 6, with 6 bases in between. Looked up from germline, CDR1 is MRHNA and CDR2 is SNTAGT. CDR3 sequence: CASSDSGTNEQFF. The CDR3 region has the DNA TGTGCCAGCAGTGACTCGGGGACCAATGAGCAGTTCTTC.

This clone was picked up one time. The V gene is TRBV19, the J gene TRBJ2-5; the match to TRBD1 covers 7 bases. Germline V gene data show CDR1 as LNHDA and CDR2 as SQIVND (reference sequence). There are 13 residues in the CDR3. After removal of 6 bases from V and 3 bases from J, the junction contained 4 bases not matched to a gene. CDR3 DNA: TGTGCCAGTAGGAACAGGGGAGAAGAGACCCAGTACTTC. Its protein is CASRNRGEETQYF. Supplemented by reference TRBV19 and TRBJ2-5, the full variable domain reads DGGITQSPKYLFRKEGQNVTLSCEQNLNHDAMYWYRQDPGQGLRLIYYSQIVNDFQKGDIAEGYSVSREKKESFPLTVTSAQKNPTAFYLCASRNRGEETQYFGPGTRLLVL.

The rearrangement links TRBV27 to TRBJ2-7; 7 bases match TRBD1. The V and J ends lost 6 bases and 2 bases, in that order; junction bases with no gene match: 13. Germline V lookup: CDR1 MNHEY, CDR2 SMNVEV (reference sequence). This CDR3 contains 16 residues. This CDR3 is CASSPRQGVVAYEQYF. The CDR3 DNA reads TGTGCCAGCAGCCCTCGACAGGGAGTAGTGGCCTACGAGCAGTACTTC.

The chain has TRBV10-1 and TRBJ2-2, with D possibly TRBD1 on 6 matching bases. Germline V gives CDR1 WNHNN, CDR2 SYGVQD (reference sequence). This CDR3 has 15 amino acids. Trimming pared 0 bases from V and 7 bases from J, leaving 12 bases between. Here the CDR3 DNA reads TGCGCCAGCAGTGAGTCGGCAGGGGTTGGCGGGGAGCTGTTTTTT. Translated, it gives CASSESAGVGGELFF.

The chain joins TRBV27 to TRBJ2-5, with D possibly matching TRBD2 (5 bases). The J call is in doubt because the DNA end fits TRBJ2-7 better. CDR1 is MNHEY and CDR2 is SMNVEV in the germline V gene (reference sequence). This CDR3 contains 13 residues. The CDR3 DNA is TGTGCCAGCAGTTTGAGACTATACTACGAGCAGTACTTC. It yields the protein CASSLRLYYEQYF.

The rearrangement uses TRBV7-8 and TRBJ2-5, with TRBD1 matching 7 bases. Germline CDR1 SGHVS, CDR2 FQNEAQ. CDR3 length equals 17 residues. Trimming at V came to 3 bases and at J to 11 bases, leaving 21 bases not matched to a gene. CDR3 region: CASSFSPYPKGALEQYF. In nucleotides, the CDR3 is TGTGCCAGCAGCTTTTCCCCATACCCCAAGGGGGCCTTAGAGCAGTACTTC.

This rearrangement joins TRBV6-5 to TRBJ2-5, with no clear D. V was clipped by 0 bases and J by 1 base, with 12 bases between them. The germline CDR1 and CDR2 sequences are MNHEY and SVGAGI. The CDR3 runs to 16 residues. The CDR3 sequence: CASSYSPRSAQETQYF. The CDR3 nucleotides read TGTGCCAGCAGTTACTCTCCGAGATCGGCCCAAGAGACCCAGTACTTC.

V is TRBV5-6 and J is TRBJ2-1; 7 positions match TRBD2. Germline values: CDR1 SGHDT, CDR2 YYEEEE. The V and J ends lost 4 bases and 4 bases, in that order; junction bases with no gene match: 8. The CDR3 contains 15 residues. CDR3 in DNA: TGTGCCAGCAGCCCCCTCGCGGGAGCTTACAATGAGCAGTTCTTC. As protein: CASSPLAGAYNEQFF.

The chain uses TRBV5-6 and TRBJ2-7; 7 positions match TRBD1. The CDR3 is 14 amino acids. Germline loops: CDR1 SGHDT, CDR2 YYEEEE. J lost 0 bases, V lost 4 bases, and 4 bases had no gene match. The CDR3 loop is CASSQWDSSYEQYF. The CDR3 DNA is TGTGCCAGCAGCCAATGGGACAGCTCCTACGAGCAGTACTTC.

The J gene is TRBJ2-7, the V gene TRBV19; D is uncertain. V was clipped by 5 bases and J by 1 base, with 9 bases between them. Germline-derived CDR1 and CDR2 are LNHDA and SQIVND (reference sequence). The CDR3 is 13 amino acids. The chain's CDR3 is CASSFSGSYEQYF. CDR3 bases: TGTGCCAGTAGTTTCTCCGGGTCCTACGAGCAGTACTTC.

V and J are TRBV29-1 and TRBJ2-1, with 12 bases aligning to TRBD2. The CDR3 contains 16 residues. The V segment lost 4 bases and the J segment 8 bases; nucleotides outside the gene matches: 12. Germline V gene lookup returns CDR1 SQVTM and CDR2 ANQGSEA. Here the CDR3 DNA reads TGCAGCGTTGTCGCGCTAGCGGGAGGGTCCGGCGATGAGCAGTTCTTC. This gives the protein CSVVALAGGSGDEQFF.

This sequence joins TRBV27 and TRBJ1-5; no definite D call. The CDR3 is 15 amino acids. V was pared by 2 bases and J by 3 bases, with 11 bases between. The germline V gene encodes CDR1 MNHEY and CDR2 SMNVEV (reference sequence). Here the CDR3 reads CASSLTGWPNQPQHF. The CDR3 nucleotides are TGTGCCAGCAGTTTAACCGGCTGGCCCAATCAGCCCCAGCATTTT.

The CDR3 DNA reads TGCAGCCCGAGCGTGGCTGAAGCTTTCTTT. Protein product: CSPSVAEAFF. The genes are TRBV29-1 and TRBJ1-1; no definite D call. There are 10 residues in the CDR3. Per germline, CDR1 SQVTM and CDR2 ANQGSEA. Trimming took 8 bases from V and 6 from J, leaving 10 bases between them.

The chain carries TRBV5-1 and TRBJ1-1; 7 nucleotides match TRBD1. Germline V CDR1 and CDR2: SGHRS, YFSETQ. V trimming: 2 bases; J trimming: 1 base; junction bases outside the gene matches: 5. The CDR3 sequence is 15 residues long. DNA for the CDR3: TGCGCCAGCAGCTTACAGGGGACCGGGAACACTGAAGCTTTCTTT. Protein product: CASSLQGTGNTEAFF. The whole variable domain, remainder taken from reference TRBV5-1 and TRBJ1-1, is KAGVTQTPRYLIKTRGQQVTLSCSPISGHRSVSWYQQTPGQGLQFLFEYFSETQRNKGNFPGRFSGRQFSNSRSEMNVSTLELGDSALYLCASSLQGTGNTEAFFGQGTRLTVV.

The chain recombines TRBV6-1 with TRBJ1-5; 8 bases agree with TRBD1. Looked up from germline, CDR1 is MNHNS and CDR2 is SASEGT. There are 16 residues in the CDR3. Trimming removed 3 bases from V and 5 bases from J; junction bases left unmatched: 9. In DNA form, the CDR3 reads TGTGCCAGCAGTGACAGGGGGACAGGTCTCGATCAGCCCCAGCATTTT. Protein product: CASSDRGTGLDQPQHF.

This chain links TRBV15 with TRBJ1-6, with D uncertain. The CDR3 covers 14 residues. V was trimmed by 0 bases and J by 5 bases, leaving 5 bases between them. Germline loops: CDR1 LNHNV, CDR2 YYDKDF (reference sequence). The CDR3 sequence: CATSRDGDNSPLHF. In DNA form, the CDR3 reads TGTGCCACCAGCAGAGACGGCGATAATTCACCCCTCCACTTT. Drawing the rest from reference TRBV15 and TRBJ1-6, the complete variable domain is DAMVIQNPRYQVTQFGKPVTLSCSQTLNHNVMYWYQQKSSQAPKLLFHYYDKDFNNEADTPDNFQSRRPNTSFCFLDIRSPGLGDTAMYLCATSRDGDNSPLHFGNGTRLTVT.

In regard to this clone: At one end, the junction sequence differs from germline, possibly due to a read error. The gene calls are TRBV9 and TRBJ2-3, with 7 nucleotides matching TRBD2. Germline CDR1 and CDR2: SGDLS and YYNGEE. The CDR3 runs to 16 residues. The CDR3 loop reads CAGSVVSSGSTDTQYF. In nucleotides, the CDR3 is TGTGCCGGCAGCGTAGTTTCTAGCGGCAGCACAGATACGCAGTATTTT.